The rows below give T cell receptor beta chains drawn from one sample of a study of shared clonotypes between healthy human individuals. Assay: immunoSEQ multiplex PCR; the TCRdb copy retains only in-frame clones and omits some. The sample yields 330,000 or so clones, around 72% seen once. Input material: memory CD4+ T cells sorted from blood. The receptors derive from a man aged 25 to 45 in good health. Both conserved end residues are part of each CDR3. D genes are given only for firm matches. For some rows the clone size is stated as once, few or many, or as a class when expanded; others skip it.

cdr3_nt cdr3_aa j_call clone_size d_call v_call
TGTGCCAGCAGCTTAGCAGGAAGGGGACAAGAGACCCAGTACTTC CASSLAGRGQETQYF TRBJ2-5 NA NA TRBV11-3
TGTGCCGCCAGGACCGATACAACTAATGAAAAACTGTTTTTT CAARTDTTNEKLFF TRBJ1-4 NA NA TRBV2
TGTGCCAGCAGTGACTACGGCGAGACCCAGTACTTC CASSDYGETQYF TRBJ2-5 NA NA TRBV6-1
TGCACCAGCAGGAGTGGTAGTTTGCGAAAGACCTATGGCTACACCTTC CTSRSGSLRKTYGYTF TRBJ1-2 NA NA TRBV1
TGCGCCAGCAGCTTGGAAGGGGGCGACAACTATGGCTACACCTTC CASSLEGGDNYGYTF TRBJ1-2 once TRBD1 TRBV5-1
TGTGCCAGCTCGCCGGAGAGTGAGACCCAGTACTTC CASSPESETQYF TRBJ2-5 NA NA TRBV18
TGTGCCAGTAATCCTAGCGGGGGGGAGACCCAGTACTTC CASNPSGGETQYF TRBJ2-5 NA TRBD2 TRBV19
TGTGCCAGCAGCGATCAGGGACGCTCGGGTGTCTACACCTTC CASSDQGRSGVYTF TRBJ1-2 NA NA TRBV6-1
TGTGCCAGCAGCTTGTCGCTTTTAGCGGGTCAGTTCTTC CASSLSLLAGQFF TRBJ2-1 NA TRBD2 TRBV5-8
TGCGCCAGCAGCTTGGCGGAATTGAGGACCGGGGAGCTGTTTTTT CASSLAELRTGELFF TRBJ2-2 NA NA TRBV5-1
TGCAGCGTTGTAGCCCTAGCGGCCCTTGGGGGCCAGTACTTC CSVVALAALGGQYF TRBJ2-5 NA TRBD2 TRBV29-1
TGTGCCAGCAGCACGGAAGGGGGTGGCGAGCAGTACTTC CASSTEGGGEQYF TRBJ2-7 NA NA TRBV7-9
TGTGCCAGCGAGGGGTCCTACAATGAGCAGTTCTTC CASEGSYNEQFF TRBJ2-1 once NA TRBV6-1
TGTGCCAGCAGTGTTGGGACAGGGGGGCCCAACGAGCAGTACTTC CASSVGTGGPNEQYF TRBJ2-7 NA TRBD1 TRBV2
TGTGCCAGCAGCGTTGGCCAGCGAATAACAGATACGCAGTATTTT CASSVGQRITDTQYF TRBJ2-3 NA NA TRBV9
TGCAGCGTAGCCGGGAACCAACGTACAGATACGCAGTATTTT CSVAGNQRTDTQYF TRBJ2-3 NA NA TRBV29-1
TGTGCCGGGTCACAGGGGATGAACACTGAAGCTTTCTTT CAGSQGMNTEAFF TRBJ1-1 once TRBD1 TRBV10-3
TGTGCCACCAGCAGAGAAGGCGGGACAGTCTACAATGAGCAGTTCTTC CATSREGGTVYNEQFF TRBJ2-1 NA NA TRBV15
TGTGCCAGCAGCGTCGGACTAGCGGGAGGGTACGAGCAGTACTTC CASSVGLAGGYEQYF TRBJ2-7 NA TRBD2 TRBV7-6
TGCGCCAGCAGGATGGGACAGGGGGCTGCCTACGAGCAGTACTTC CASRMGQGAAYEQYF TRBJ2-7 NA TRBD1 TRBV5-1
TGTGCCAGCAGCACCGGGACAGTAATCACTGAAGCTTTCTTT CASSTGTVITEAFF TRBJ1-1 NA TRBD1 TRBV5-6
TGTGCCAGCAGCCGGGGGGATTGGGAAAACACCGGGGAGCTGTTTTTT CASSRGDWENTGELFF TRBJ2-2 NA TRBD2 TRBV7-9
TGCAGCGTTGACCCGGGACAATTGGGAGAGACCCAGTACTTC CSVDPGQLGETQYF TRBJ2-5 NA NA TRBV29-1
TGCGCCAGCACTCCTTTGGTCGGGGTCTACGAGCAGTACTTC CASTPLVGVYEQYF TRBJ2-7 NA NA TRBV5-1
TGTGCCAGCAGCACTAATTGGGGTCCCTACGAGCAGTACTTT CASSTNWGPYEQYF TRBJ2-7 NA NA TRBV6-1
TGTGCCAGCAGCTCTATTGACAGGGGAAATAACTATGGCTACACCTTC CASSSIDRGNNYGYTF TRBJ1-2 NA TRBD1 TRBV28
TGTGCCAGCAGTTCGAGGGGCCACCCGGATAGCAATCAGCCCCAGCATTTT CASSSRGHPDSNQPQHF TRBJ1-5 NA NA TRBV28
TGTGCCAGTAGGCCGGGAGGCAGAAAGTTACTCCAAGAGACCCAGTACTTC CASRPGGRKLLQETQYF TRBJ2-5 NA TRBD2 TRBV19
TGTGCCAGCTCACCGTCCCTTGCGGGACGCAACTACGAGCAGTACTTC CASSPSLAGRNYEQYF TRBJ2-7 NA NA TRBV18
TGTGCCAGCAGCCACAATTCGTGGACTAGCGGGAGTAATATTTACGAGCAGTACTTC CASSHNSWTSGSNIYEQYF TRBJ2-7 NA TRBD2 TRBV7-2
TGCGCCAGCAGTTACGACATAGAAGATGAGCAGTTCTTC CASSYDIEDEQFF TRBJ2-1 NA NA TRBV5-1
TGTGCCAGCACCCCCCAGGGCCCGTACGCCGGCTACACCTTC CASTPQGPYAGYTF TRBJ1-2 NA NA TRBV5-6
TGTGCCAGCAGCGTAGACAGGACAGGATACACCGGGGAGCTGTTTTTT CASSVDRTGYTGELFF TRBJ2-2 NA TRBD1 TRBV9
TGCAGCGTTGGAGACAGGGGACGAGGCTACACCTTC CSVGDRGRGYTF TRBJ1-2 NA TRBD1 TRBV29-1
TGTGCCAGCAGGGGGCAAGGGAACACTGAAGCTTTCTTT CASRGQGNTEAFF TRBJ1-1 NA NA TRBV28
TGTGCCAGCAGTCGACCGGGACAGGGACGACCTGAGCAGTACTTC CASSRPGQGRPEQYF TRBJ2-7 NA TRBD1 TRBV6-6
TGCGCCAGCAGAGTGGGACAGACACAAGAGACCCAGTACTTC CASRVGQTQETQYF TRBJ2-5 NA TRBD1 TRBV5-1
TGCGCCAGCAGTCCAGTCCGCAGGGGACAAGAGACCCAGTACTTC CASSPVRRGQETQYF TRBJ2-5 NA NA TRBV5-1
TGTGCCAGCAGCCACAAAAGTGAGCAGTTCTTC CASSHKSEQFF TRBJ2-1 NA NA TRBV7-8
TGTGCCAGCAGCTTGGCGCTGACAGGCAACACTGAAGCTTTCTTT CASSLALTGNTEAFF TRBJ1-1 NA NA TRBV5-4
TGTGCCATCAGTGAGTCGCGACTTGGCTACACCTTC CAISESRLGYTF TRBJ1-2 NA NA TRBV10-3
TGTGCCAGCAGTGACAGGGGACCCTTCGAAAAACTGTTTTTT CASSDRGPFEKLFF TRBJ1-4 NA NA TRBV6-1
TGCAGCGTTGACAGGACAGGGGAGGTTACGCAGTATTTT CSVDRTGEVTQYF TRBJ2-3 NA TRBD1 TRBV29-1
TGTGCCAGCAGCCCGTCGGGAGGCACAGATACGCAGTATTTT CASSPSGGTDTQYF TRBJ2-3 NA NA TRBV7-9
TGCGCCAGCAGCCAAGAAAGGACGGGCAGGACTGACTCCTACGAGCAGTACTTC CASSQERTGRTDSYEQYF TRBJ2-7 NA NA TRBV4-1
TGTGCCAGCATCGGACTAGCGGGAGGGATTAGCTCCTACGAGCAGTACTTC CASIGLAGGISSYEQYF TRBJ2-7 many TRBD2 TRBV5-6
TGTGCCAGCAGTGTGGACTTCGTCTACGAGCAGTACTTC CASSVDFVYEQYF TRBJ2-7 NA NA TRBV2
TGTGCCAGCAGTGCCTCGAGGGACGGAGGATACGAGCAGTACTTC CASSASRDGGYEQYF TRBJ2-7 NA NA TRBV25-1
TGCGCCAGCAGCGAGCGGGTAAATGAAAAACTGTTTTTT CASSERVNEKLFF TRBJ1-4 NA NA TRBV5-1
TGTGCCAGCAGTTTTAGTCGAGCAAGGGACACAAATCAGCCCCAGCATTTT CASSFSRARDTNQPQHF TRBJ1-5 NA NA TRBV28
TGTGCCAGCAGTTACGGGACAGGGGGTTACGAGCAGTACTTC CASSYGTGGYEQYF TRBJ2-7 few TRBD1 TRBV6-6
TGTGCCAGCAGCTTAGAAGGGGGCGTACAGTTCTTC CASSLEGGVQFF TRBJ2-1 once TRBD1 TRBV7-9
TGTGCCAGCAGTTTATATTCTTTGGCCTACGAGCAGTACTTC CASSLYSLAYEQYF TRBJ2-7 once NA TRBV28